These T cell receptor beta chains were read from a single sample in a study of read filtering for tumor transcriptome and immune sequencing. From the reads, TCRdb called clonotypes with MiXCR, one entry per CDR3 protein. The table lists 60,000 to 80,000 distinct CDR3 sequences, around 14% of them singletons, with approximately 47% in the top ten. The specimen sequenced was a population of CD138-negative cells sorted from bone marrow. The source is a donor older than 35 with multiple myeloma. Each CDR3 is given without its conserved first and last residue. A D gene is named only where the DNA matches it firmly.

J gene: TRBJ2-7; V gene: TRBV19; D gene: -; CDR3 protein: ASSSGLIYEQY
J gene: TRBJ2-5; V gene: TRBV28; D gene: TRBD1; CDR3 protein: ASSFPTQGAETQY
J gene: TRBJ1-1; V gene: TRBV6-5; D gene: TRBD1; CDR3 protein: ASGEVRGLEAF
J gene: TRBJ2-7; V gene: TRBV2; D gene: TRBD2; CDR3 protein: ASRRASGRVYHEQY
J gene: TRBJ2-1; V gene: TRBV20-1; D gene: -; CDR3 protein: SAVLTSLSANEQF
J gene: TRBJ1-1; V gene: TRBV11-3; D gene: -; CDR3 protein: ASSFGRPEAF
J gene: TRBJ2-1; V gene: TRBV29-1; D gene: -; CDR3 protein: SVGAGYNEQF
J gene: TRBJ1-1; V gene: TRBV6-5; D gene: -; CDR3 protein: ASSYGQGLEGTEAP
J gene: TRBJ2-3; V gene: TRBV20-1; D gene: TRBD2; CDR3 protein: SARVPWTSGRSTDTQY
J gene: TRBJ2-7; V gene: TRBV29-1; D gene: TRBD1; CDR3 protein: SATAPGQGYYEQY
J gene: TRBJ2-7; V gene: TRBV28; D gene: TRBD1; CDR3 protein: ASSLVAGQGTYEQY
J gene: TRBJ1-1; V gene: TRBV6-5; D gene: -; CDR3 protein: ASRKTGSTNTEAF
J gene: TRBJ1-1; V gene: TRBV28; D gene: -; CDR3 protein: ASSETQGWVTEAF
J gene: TRBJ2-1; V gene: TRBV12-3/TRBV12-4; D gene: TRBD2; CDR3 protein: ASTLRRGSYNEQS
J gene: TRBJ2-1; V gene: TRBV20-1; D gene: TRBD2; CDR3 protein: SARVGGSSYNEQF
J gene: TRBJ2-1; V gene: TRBV20-1; D gene: -; CDR3 protein: SAQDGYNEQF
J gene: TRBJ2-1; V gene: TRBV3-1; D gene: TRBD2; CDR3 protein: ASSQRAGAANNEQF
J gene: TRBJ1-6; V gene: TRBV20-1; D gene: -; CDR3 protein: SASIWGLAEAF
J gene: TRBJ2-5; V gene: TRBV7-9; D gene: -; CDR3 protein: ASSLRGQGVLETQY
J gene: TRBJ2-5; V gene: TRBV20-1; D gene: -; CDR3 protein: SATTGSQETQY
J gene: TRBJ2-1; V gene: TRBV7-8; D gene: TRBD1; CDR3 protein: ASSSDRGFYNEQF
J gene: TRBJ2-6; V gene: TRBV7-2; D gene: -; CDR3 protein: ASSLGTVSGANVLT
J gene: TRBJ1-1; V gene: TRBV20-1; D gene: -; CDR3 protein: SARTGQRGNTEAF
J gene: TRBJ2-1; V gene: TRBV20-1; D gene: -; CDR3 protein: SARLGEQF
J gene: TRBJ2-7; V gene: TRBV19; D gene: -; CDR3 protein: ASSMPGFDEQY
J gene: TRBJ2-2; V gene: TRBV29-1; D gene: TRBD1; CDR3 protein: SVPAGGTGELF
J gene: TRBJ2-7; V gene: TRBV5-6; D gene: -; CDR3 protein: ASSLQQVLEQY
J gene: TRBJ2-5; V gene: TRBV15; D gene: TRBD1; CDR3 protein: ATRTGGQQETQY
J gene: TRBJ2-7; V gene: TRBV29-1; D gene: -; CDR3 protein: SVTTGPSYEQY
J gene: TRBJ2-1; V gene: TRBV7-3; D gene: TRBD2; CDR3 protein: ASSLADWTSGDYNEQF
J gene: TRBJ2-2; V gene: TRBV29-1; D gene: -; CDR3 protein: SVEGSGELF
J gene: TRBJ2-1; V gene: TRBV5-1; D gene: -; CDR3 protein: ASCTRTSHEQF
J gene: TRBJ2-1; V gene: TRBV20-1; D gene: TRBD2; CDR3 protein: SAPLGGLAGIYEQF
J gene: TRBJ1-2; V gene: TRBV24-1; D gene: TRBD1; CDR3 protein: ATSPAGGAYGYT
J gene: TRBJ1-4; V gene: TRBV6-6; D gene: -; CDR3 protein: ASSDPLTGYNEKLF
J gene: TRBJ2-5; V gene: TRBV11-2; D gene: -; CDR3 protein: ASGSLRGLQETQY
J gene: TRBJ2-1; V gene: TRBV29-1; D gene: -; CDR3 protein: SVEEGWPLGEF